This T cell receptor (beta chain) was observed in a study of control samples from healthy donors and cancer patients. Germline CDR1 SGHRS, CDR2 YFSETQ. With 4 bases removed from V and 7 bases from J, the gap between germline ends came to 15 bases. The CDR3 spans 13 residues. The table came from immunoSEQ multiplex PCR; TCRdb's copy has only in-frame clones and leaves some out. Of roughly 48,000 clones in the sample, about 91% were seen once. The sample consisted of PBMCs. This chain connects TRBV5-1 to TRBJ2-7; D possibly uses TRBD1 or TRBD2 (5 bases each). This receptor was obtained from a woman aged 40-49 years with head and neck cancer. The CDR3: CASSRDPVGEQYF. The CDR3 DNA sequence: TGCGCCAGCAGCCGGGACCCTGTGGGAGAGCAGTACTTC.